The T cell receptor (beta chain) described here comes from a study of response to subunit inactivated influenza vaccine. TCRdb re-called the RT-PCR reads through MiXCR, storing one row per CDR3 protein. The data hold about 500,000 distinct CDR3 sequences, with 16% observed a single time. This CDR3 contains 14 residues. V was pared by 3 bases and J by 5 bases, with 11 bases between. Germline loops: CDR1 LGHDT, CDR2 YNNKEL (reference sequence). This specimen was CD4+ T cells sorted from PBMCs, taken less than 30 months after vaccination. The rearrangement uses TRBV3-1 and TRBJ1-5, with D hard to call. The clonotype was recovered from a man aged 50 to 75 who received an inactivated influenza vaccine. The CDR3 loop reads CASSHQVVDQPQHF. CDR3 coding DNA: TGTGCCAGCAGCCACCAGGTTGTCGATCAGCCCCAGCATTTT.